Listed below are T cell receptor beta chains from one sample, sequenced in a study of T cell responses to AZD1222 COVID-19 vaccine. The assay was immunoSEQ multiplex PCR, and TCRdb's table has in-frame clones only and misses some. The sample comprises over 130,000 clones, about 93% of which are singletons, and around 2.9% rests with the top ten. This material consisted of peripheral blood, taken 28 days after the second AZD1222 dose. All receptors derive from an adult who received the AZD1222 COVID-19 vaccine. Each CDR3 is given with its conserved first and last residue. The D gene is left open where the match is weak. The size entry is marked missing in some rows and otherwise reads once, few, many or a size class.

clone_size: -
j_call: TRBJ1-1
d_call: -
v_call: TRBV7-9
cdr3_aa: CASSRPLAAGTEAFF
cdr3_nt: TGTGCCAGCAGCAGACCGCTTGCGGCTGGCACTGAAGCTTTCTTT

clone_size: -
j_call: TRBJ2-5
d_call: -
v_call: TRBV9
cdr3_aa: CASSAGSRGETQYF
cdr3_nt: TGTGCCAGCAGCGCAGGTAGCCGTGGTGAGACCCAGTACTTC

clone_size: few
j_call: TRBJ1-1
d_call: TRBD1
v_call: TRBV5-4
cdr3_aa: CASTRQGYTEAFF
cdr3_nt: TGTGCCAGCACGAGACAGGGGTACACTGAAGCTTTCTTT

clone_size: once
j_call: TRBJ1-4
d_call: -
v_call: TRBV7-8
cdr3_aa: CASSSQEEKLFF
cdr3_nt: TGTGCCAGCAGCTCCCAAGAGGAAAAACTGTTTTTT

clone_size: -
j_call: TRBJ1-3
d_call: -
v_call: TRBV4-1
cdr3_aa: CASSQADRGNTIYF
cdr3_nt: TGCGCCAGCAGCCAAGCAGATCGAGGAAACACCATATATTTT

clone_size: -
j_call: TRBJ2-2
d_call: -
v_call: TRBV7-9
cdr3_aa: CASSFPGEWTGELFF
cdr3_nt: TGTGCCAGCAGCTTTCCAGGAGAGTGGACCGGGGAGCTGTTTTTT

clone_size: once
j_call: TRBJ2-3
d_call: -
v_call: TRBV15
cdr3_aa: CATSSHGGQSTDTQYF
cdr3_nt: TGTGCCACCAGCAGCCACGGGGGGCAGAGCACAGATACGCAGTATTTT

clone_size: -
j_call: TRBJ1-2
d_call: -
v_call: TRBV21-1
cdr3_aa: CASSKGGLARDHWSGYTF
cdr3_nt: TGTGCCAGCAGCAAAGGGGGGTTAGCCCGAGATCATTGGTCTGGCTACACCTTC

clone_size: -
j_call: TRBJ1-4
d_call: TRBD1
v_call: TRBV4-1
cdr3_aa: CASSQGDTGATNEKLFF
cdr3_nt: TGCGCCAGCAGCCAAGGGGACACAGGGGCGACTAATGAAAAACTGTTTTTT

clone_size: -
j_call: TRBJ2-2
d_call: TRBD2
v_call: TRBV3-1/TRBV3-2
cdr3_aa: CASSQATSGRAGGELFF
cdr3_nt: TGTGCCAGCAGCCAAGCAACTAGCGGGAGGGCCGGCGGGGAGCTGTTTTTT

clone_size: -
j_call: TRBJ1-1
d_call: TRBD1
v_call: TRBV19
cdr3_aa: CASSTGTGGALGAFF
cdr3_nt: TGTGCCAGTAGTACAGGGACAGGGGGCGCTTTGGGGGCTTTCTTT

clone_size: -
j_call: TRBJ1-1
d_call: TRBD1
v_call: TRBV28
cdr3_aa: CASSFGTGTFPGTEAFF
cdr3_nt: TGTGCCAGCAGTTTCGGGACAGGGACGTTTCCTGGCACTGAAGCTTTCTTT

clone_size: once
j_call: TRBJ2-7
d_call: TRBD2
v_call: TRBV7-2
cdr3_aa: CASSLATSFSYEQYF
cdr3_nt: TGTGCCAGCAGCTTAGCGACTAGCTTCTCCTACGAGCAGTACTTC

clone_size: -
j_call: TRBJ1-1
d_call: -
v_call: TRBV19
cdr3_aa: CASTLSGMNTEAFF
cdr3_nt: TGTGCCAGTACCCTCTCCGGGATGAACACTGAAGCTTTCTTT

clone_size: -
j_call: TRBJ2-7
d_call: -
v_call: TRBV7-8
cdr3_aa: CASSLGGPGRYFSVF
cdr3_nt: TGTGCCAGCAGCTTAGGGGGACCAGGTCGATATTTTAGCGTCTTC

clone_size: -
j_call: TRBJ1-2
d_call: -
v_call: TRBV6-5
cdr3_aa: CASRPRRQGPYGYTF
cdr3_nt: TGTGCCAGCAGACCCAGACGACAAGGACCCTATGGCTACACCTTC

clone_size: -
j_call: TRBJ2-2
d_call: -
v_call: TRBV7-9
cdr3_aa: CASRSSATGELFF
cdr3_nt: TGTGCCAGCAGGTCTTCGGCAACCGGGGAGCTGTTTTTT

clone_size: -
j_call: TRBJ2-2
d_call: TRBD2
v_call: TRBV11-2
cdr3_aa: CASAWVAGETILNTGELFF
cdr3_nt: TGTGCCAGCGCTTGGGTAGCGGGAGAGACGATACTAAACACCGGGGAGCTGTTTTTT

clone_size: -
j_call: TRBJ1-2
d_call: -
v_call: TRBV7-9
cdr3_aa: CASSQNQGLYGYTF
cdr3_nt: TGTGCCAGCAGCCAAAACCAGGGGCTCTATGGCTACACCTTC

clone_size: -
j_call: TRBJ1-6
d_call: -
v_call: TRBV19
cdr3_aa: CASSQGQTPNSPLHF
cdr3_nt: TGTGCCAGTAGTCAAGGACAAACACCTAATTCACCCCTCCACTTT

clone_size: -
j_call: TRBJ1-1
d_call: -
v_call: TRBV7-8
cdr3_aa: CASSLSRGGRGNTEAFF
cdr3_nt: TGTGCCAGCAGCTTAAGCCGGGGGGGACGAGGGAACACTGAAGCTTTCTTT

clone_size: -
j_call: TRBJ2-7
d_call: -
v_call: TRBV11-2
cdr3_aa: CASSIRREQYF
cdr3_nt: TGTGCCAGCAGCATCCGTCGGGAGCAGTACTTC

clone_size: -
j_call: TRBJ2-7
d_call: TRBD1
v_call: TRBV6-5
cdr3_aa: CASNLGQGNGYEQYF
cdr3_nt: TGTGCCAGCAACCTGGGACAGGGTAATGGCTACGAGCAGTACTTC

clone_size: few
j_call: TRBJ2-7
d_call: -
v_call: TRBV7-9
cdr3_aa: CASSLIGAPYEQYF
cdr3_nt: TGTGCCAGCAGCTTAATAGGGGCACCCTACGAGCAGTACTTC

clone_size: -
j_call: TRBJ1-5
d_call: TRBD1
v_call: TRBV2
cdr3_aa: CASSERSGQGGNQPQHF
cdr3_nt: TGTGCCAGCAGTGAAAGATCGGGTCAGGGGGGCAATCAGCCCCAGCATTTT

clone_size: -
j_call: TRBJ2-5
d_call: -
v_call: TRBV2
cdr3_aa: CASRPATGNQETQYF
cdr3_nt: TGTGCCAGCAGGCCCGCGACAGGCAACCAAGAGACCCAGTACTTC

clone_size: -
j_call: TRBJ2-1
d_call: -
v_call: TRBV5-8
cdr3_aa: CASSLTDNEQFF
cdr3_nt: TGTGCCAGCAGCTTGACTGACAATGAGCAGTTCTTC

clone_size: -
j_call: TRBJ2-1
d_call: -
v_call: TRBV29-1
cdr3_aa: CSVLTLEQIYNEQFF
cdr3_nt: TGCAGCGTTTTGACTCTGGAACAGATATACAATGAGCAGTTCTTC